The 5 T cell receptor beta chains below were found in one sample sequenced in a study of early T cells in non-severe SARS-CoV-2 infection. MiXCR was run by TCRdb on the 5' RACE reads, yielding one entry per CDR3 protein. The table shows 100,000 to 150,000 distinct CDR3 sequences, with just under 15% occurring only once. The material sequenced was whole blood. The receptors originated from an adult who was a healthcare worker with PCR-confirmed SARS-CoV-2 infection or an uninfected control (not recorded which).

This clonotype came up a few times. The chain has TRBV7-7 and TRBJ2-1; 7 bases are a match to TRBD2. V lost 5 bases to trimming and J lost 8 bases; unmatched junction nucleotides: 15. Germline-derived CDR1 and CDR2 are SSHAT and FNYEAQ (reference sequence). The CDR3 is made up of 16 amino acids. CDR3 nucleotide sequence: TGTGCCAGCAGCCCCGAGGGGCGAGCGGGGAGGGATGAGCAGTTCTTC. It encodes CASSPEGRAGRDEQFF.

The CDR3 loop reads CSVVADRGFVRGYTF. CDR3 nucleotide sequence: TGCAGCGTTGTGGCGGACAGGGGGTTTGTTAGAGGCTACACCTTC. The chain links TRBV29-1 to TRBJ1-2; TRBD1 matches 10 bases. CDR3 length: 15 residues. CDR1 and CDR2 from the germline V gene are SQVTM and ANQGSEA. The V gene end was trimmed by 4 bases and the J gene end by 8 bases; junction bases not matched to a gene: 13.

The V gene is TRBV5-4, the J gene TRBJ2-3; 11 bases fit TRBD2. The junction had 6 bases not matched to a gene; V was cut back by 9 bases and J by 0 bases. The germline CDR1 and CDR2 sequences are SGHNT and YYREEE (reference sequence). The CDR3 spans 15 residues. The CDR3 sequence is CATKGLAGSTDTQYF. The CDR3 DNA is TGTGCCACCAAAGGACTAGCGGGTAGCACAGATACGCAGTATTTT.

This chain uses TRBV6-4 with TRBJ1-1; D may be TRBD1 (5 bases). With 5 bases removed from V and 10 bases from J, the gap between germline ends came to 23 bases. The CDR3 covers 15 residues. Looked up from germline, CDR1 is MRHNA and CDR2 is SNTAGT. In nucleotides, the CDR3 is TGTGCCAGCAGTCCCGGGGGAACACTAGCTGGGGGAGCTTTCTTT. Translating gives CASSPGGTLAGGAFF.

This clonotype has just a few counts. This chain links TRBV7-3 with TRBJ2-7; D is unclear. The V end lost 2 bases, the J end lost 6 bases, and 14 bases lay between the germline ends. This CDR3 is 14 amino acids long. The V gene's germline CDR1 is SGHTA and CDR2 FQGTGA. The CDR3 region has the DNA TGTGCCAGCAGCTTAGGCACAGTCCCTGGCGAGCAGTACTTC. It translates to CASSLGTVPGEQYF. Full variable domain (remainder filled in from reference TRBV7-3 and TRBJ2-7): GAGVSQTPSNKVTEKGKYVELRCDPISGHTALYWYRQSLGQGPEFLIYFQGTGAADDSGLPNDRFFAVRPEGSVSTLKIQRTERGDSAVYLCASSLGTVPGEQYFGPGTRLTVT.